The 29 T cell receptor beta chains given below trace back to one sample, sequenced in a study of blood T cell repertoires in COVID-19. The protocol was immunoSEQ multiplex PCR, while the TCRdb copy is restricted to in-frame clones and leaves out a portion. The profile shows under 95,000 clones, around 84% of them singletons. Sequencing was done on a sample of peripheral blood. The receptors were sampled from a man between 35 and 55 years old with acute or convalescent COVID-19.

The chain is built from TRBV3-1 (or the pseudogene TRBV3-2) and TRBJ1-1; D uncertain. This CDR3 region has 13 residues. Trimming took 3 bases from V and 5 from J, leaving 10 bases between them. Germline CDR1 LGHDT, CDR2 YNNKEL (reference sequence). The CDR3 spells CASSHGGLTEAFF. The CDR3 DNA follows: TGTGCCAGCAGCCACGGCGGCCTAACTGAAGCTTTCTTT.

This clone occurred once. The J gene is TRBJ2-5, the V gene TRBV5-1; D perhaps matches TRBD1 (6 bases). Trimming left V 7 bases short and J 2 bases short, with 12 bases between. Germline CDR1 is SGHRS and CDR2 is YFSETQ. This CDR3 spans 13 amino acids. CDR3 DNA: TGCGCCAGCGTCCCGACAGGACAAGAGACCCAGTACTTC. It is translated as CASVPTGQETQYF.

The J gene is TRBJ2-1, the V gene TRBV5-4; tentatively, D is TRBD2 (6 bases). The CDR3 is 16 residues long. From germline, CDR1 is SGHNT and CDR2 YYREEE (reference sequence). The ends were cut back, 6 bases at V and 2 bases at J, with 18 bases in the middle. CDR3 nucleotides: TGTGCCAGCACCACGGGAGTCTCTCGCACCTACAATGAGCAGTTCTTC. Protein: CASTTGVSRTYNEQFF. The full variable domain, with the rest looked up from reference TRBV5-4 and TRBJ2-1, is ETGVTQSPTHLIKTRGQQVTLRCSSQSGHNTVSWYQQALGQGPQFIFQYYREEENGRGNFPPRFSGLQFPNYSSELNVNALELDDSALYLCASTTGVSRTYNEQFFGPGTRLTVL.

Here the CDR3 reads CASSQAGSKNIQYF. The CDR3 coding sequence is TGTGCCAGCAGCCAAGCAGGATCCAAAAACATTCAGTACTTC. This rearrangement joins TRBV3-1 (or the pseudogene TRBV3-2) to TRBJ2-4; D remains ambiguous. This CDR3 comprises 14 residues. Germline V lookup: CDR1 LGHDT, CDR2 YNNKEL (reference sequence). V lost 1 base to trimming and J lost 2 bases, with 6 bases between them.

This rearrangement joins TRBV19 to TRBJ1-6; D gene uncertain. Germline CDR1 reads LNHDA; CDR2 reads SQIVND (reference sequence). Trimming removed 1 base at V and 1 base at J, with 8 bases between. The CDR3 runs 16 residues. This chain's CDR3 is CASSIGEGSYNSPLHF. The CDR3 DNA reads TGTGCCAGTAGTATAGGAGAGGGTTCCTATAATTCACCCCTCCACTTT.

The chain carries TRBV7-9 and TRBJ2-2; TRBD1 might be the D (5 bases). This CDR3 spans 16 amino acids. Germline V gene sequence: CDR1 SEHNR, CDR2 FQNEAQ (reference sequence). V gave up 2 bases and J gave up 5 bases, with 15 bases separating them. CDR3 sequence reads: CASSLNAGRVTGELFF. The CDR3 DNA is TGTGCCAGCAGCTTAAATGCTGGCAGGGTAACCGGGGAGCTGTTTTTT.

The gene calls are TRBV5-1 and TRBJ2-7; TRBD2 is a possible D gene (6 bases). This CDR3 is built from 15 residues. Trimming left V 0 bases short and J 7 bases short, with 17 bases between. Germline assignment: CDR1 SGHRS and CDR2 YFSETQ. CDR3 loop: CASSLEGGLGVEQYF. As DNA, the CDR3 is TGCGCCAGCAGCTTGGAGGGAGGATTGGGGGTAGAGCAGTACTTC.

Here the CDR3 DNA reads TGTGCCAGCAGCCAAGAAGCGAATCCGTGGACCCAGTACTTC. Its protein is CASSQEANPWTQYF. V and J are TRBV3-1 (or the pseudogene TRBV3-2) and TRBJ2-5; D unresolved. The CDR3 runs to 14 residues. Trimming cost V 0 bases and J 7 bases, with 12 bases left between them. In germline, CDR1 is LGHDT, CDR2 YNNKEL (reference sequence).

In regard to this clone: The same CDR3 is also encoded by other DNA sequences in this sample. The J gene is TRBJ2-3, the V gene TRBV11-3; 8 bases line up with TRBD2. Per germline, CDR1 SGHNT and CDR2 YENEEA. This CDR3 has 13 amino acids. J gave up 0 bases and V 9 bases, and 2 bases lay outside the gene matches. CDR3 loop: CASSGTSTDTQYF. The DNA for the CDR3 is TGTGCCAGTAGCGGGACTAGCACAGATACGCAGTATTTT.

This clone showed up just a few times. This rearrangement joins TRBV5-1 to TRBJ2-1; D not certain. Germline V gives CDR1 SGHRS, CDR2 YFSETQ. The CDR3 length is 16 residues. V lost 0 bases to trimming and J lost 2 bases, with 12 bases between them. The CDR3 DNA reads as TGCGCCAGCAGCTTGGGATTGGGCGCCACCTACAATGAGCAGTTCTTC. This gives the protein CASSLGLGATYNEQFF.

The chain has TRBV5-5 and TRBJ2-7; TRBD1 agrees at 9 bases. The J segment lost 4 bases and the V segment lost 1 base, leaving 6 bases of the junction unmatched. The CDR3 has 15 amino acids. The germline V gene has CDR1 SGHKS and CDR2 YYEKEE (reference sequence). The CDR3 nucleotides are TGTGCCAGCAGCTTGTATACAGGGGGCCCTTACGAGCAGTACTTC. Translation gives CASSLYTGGPYEQYF.

This chain uses TRBV7-2 with TRBJ1-1; TRBD1 matches 7 bases. CDR1 SGHTA and CDR2 FQGNSA come from the germline V gene. Losses at the gene ends were 5 bases for V and 3 bases for J; bases not matched to a gene: 3. This CDR3 is 13 amino acids long. DNA for the CDR3: TGTGCCAGCAGCCCGGGACAGTACACTGAAGCTTTCTTT. It codes for CASSPGQYTEAFF. Combining the CDR3 with reference TRBV7-2 and TRBJ1-1 gives the whole variable domain GAGVSQSPSNKVTEKGKDVELRCDPISGHTALYWYRQSLGQGLEFLIYFQGNSAPDKSGLPSDRFSAERTGGSVSTLTIQRTQQEDSAVYLCASSPGQYTEAFFGQGTRLTVV.

This chain joins TRBV7-9 and TRBJ1-3; possibly TRBD1 for D (6 bases). The CDR3 is 15 residues long. The ends were cut back, 6 bases at V and 2 bases at J, with 14 bases in the middle. Germline V gene data show CDR1 as SEHNR and CDR2 as FQNEAQ (reference sequence). CDR3 residues: CASRTGTTPGNTIYF. The CDR3 nucleotides are TGTGCCAGCAGGACCGGGACAACCCCTGGAAACACCATATATTTT.

The chain carries TRBV27 and TRBJ2-7, with D possibly TRBD2 on 5 matching bases. The V end was cut by 9 bases, the J end by 7 bases, with 13 bases between. This CDR3 has 11 amino acids. CDR1 MNHEY and CDR2 SMNVEV come from the germline V gene (reference sequence). CDR3 sequence: CASGPRGEQYF. The CDR3 nucleotides read TGTGCCAGTGGACCCCGGGGAGAGCAGTACTTC.

The V gene is TRBV4-1, the J gene TRBJ1-4, with unresolved D. Germline loops: CDR1 MGHRA, CDR2 YSYEKL. V lost 4 bases and J 0 bases, leaving 18 bases between the germline ends. The CDR3 contains 18 residues. The CDR3 spells CASSPRPRGEATNEKLFF. In DNA form, the CDR3 reads TGCGCCAGCAGCCCAAGACCCCGAGGCGAGGCAACTAATGAAAAACTGTTTTTT.

The V and J genes are TRBV3-1 (or the pseudogene TRBV3-2) and TRBJ2-7; TRBD2 might be the D (5 bases). The V end lost 6 bases, the J end lost 1 base, and 10 bases lay between the germline ends. The germline CDR1 and CDR2 sequences are LGHDT and YNNKEL (reference sequence). The CDR3 extends over 13 amino acids. CDR3 protein: CASSTSGSYEQYF. In nucleotides, the CDR3 is TGTGCCAGCAGTACTAGTGGTTCCTACGAGCAGTACTTC.

The chain uses TRBV2 and TRBJ1-2; weak D call: TRBD1 (6 bases). The V gene lost 10 bases and the J gene lost 4 bases, with 13 bases spanning the gap. In germline, CDR1 is SNHLY, CDR2 FYNNEI. CDR3 length: 12 amino acids. The CDR3 protein is CANRDTPYGYTF. In DNA, the CDR3 is TGTGCCAACAGGGACACACCCTATGGCTACACCTTC.

The chain recombines TRBV5-1 with TRBJ2-3, with TRBD1 identical over 7 bases. CDR3 length: 15 amino acids. Germline trimming cut 3 bases from V and 3 bases from J; bases unmatched to any gene: 7. Per the germline V gene, CDR1 is SGHRS and CDR2 is YFSETQ. CDR3 residues: CASSYRQGSTDTQYF. The DNA for the CDR3 is TGCGCCAGCAGCTACCGACAGGGTAGTACAGATACGCAGTATTTT.

V gene TRBV19 combines with J gene TRBJ2-1; 9 nucleotides agree with TRBD1. The CDR3 extends over 16 amino acids. CDR1 and CDR2 from the germline V gene are LNHDA and SQIVND (reference sequence). With V trimmed by 8 bases and J by 4 bases, 12 bases remained unmatched. CDR3 bases: TGTGCCAGTCCCGCTCCCGACAGGGGGGTATACAATGAGCAGTTCTTC. Amino acid sequence: CASPAPDRGVYNEQFF.

The rearrangement uses TRBV9 and TRBJ2-7; weak D call: TRBD2 (6 bases). The CDR3 covers 16 residues. The ends were cut back, 4 bases at V and 6 bases at J, with 23 bases in the middle. Germline V CDR1 and CDR2: SGDLS, YYNGEE. CDR3 nucleotide sequence: TGTGCCAGCAGCAATGGGGGAGCGACCTACGGGGGCGAGCAGTACTTC. It yields the protein CASSNGGATYGGEQYF.

The chain recombines TRBV24-1 with TRBJ2-5; tentatively, D is TRBD2 (5 bases). V dropped 3 bases and J dropped 2 bases, with 6 bases sitting between them. Germline loops: CDR1 KGHDR, CDR2 SFDVKD. The CDR3 is 13 amino acids. The CDR3 region is CATSDGSQETQYF. The CDR3 DNA reads TGTGCCACCAGTGATGGGAGTCAAGAGACCCAGTACTTC.

The chain uses TRBV28 and TRBJ1-2, with 9 bases aligning to TRBD1. Germline V gene lookup returns CDR1 MDHEN and CDR2 SYDVKM. This CDR3 has 19 amino acids. J was trimmed by 8 bases and V by 5 bases; bases with no gene match: 24. The CDR3 protein is CASSLYTGGEVHQPRGYTF. The CDR3 DNA sequence: TGTGCCAGCAGTCTATACACAGGGGGCGAGGTCCACCAGCCGCGCGGCTACACCTTC.

CDR3 nucleotides: TGTGCCAGCAGTTCCCTTGCAGGTCAGCCCCAGCATTTT. Encoded protein: CASSSLAGQPQHF. V and J are TRBV6-6 and TRBJ1-5; no reliable D call. V lost 4 bases, J lost 6 bases, and 10 bases lay in between. The CDR3 is 13 residues long. Germline V gene sequence: CDR1 MNHNY, CDR2 SVGAGI (reference sequence).

This clone was seen a single time. V and J are TRBV15 and TRBJ2-3, with TRBD2 identical over 7 bases. Germline CDR1 and CDR2: LNHNV and YYDKDF (reference sequence). V lost 4 bases, J lost 5 bases, and 6 bases stayed unmatched. CDR3 length: 14 residues. The CDR3 nucleotides are TGTGCCACCAGCACGGCGGGAGAGGGAGATACGCAGTATTTT. Its protein product is CATSTAGEGDTQYF.

The chain employs TRBV30 and TRBJ1-4; 7 bases agree with TRBD1. The trim removed 3 bases at V and 8 bases at J, leaving 9 bases unmatched. The CDR3 is 14 residues long. Germline V lookup: CDR1 GTSNPN, CDR2 SVGIG (reference sequence). The CDR3 coding sequence is TGTGCCTGGAGGGGGAGAGGGGGCGAGGAAAAACTGTTTTTT. Translating gives CAWRGRGGEEKLFF.

This chain uses TRBV18 with TRBJ1-2, with TRBD1 matching 9 bases. The CDR3 runs to 13 residues. V was clipped by 5 bases and J by 6 bases; unmatched bases: 4. Germline V gives CDR1 KGHSH, CDR2 LQKENI. CDR3 DNA: TGTGCCAGCTCATCTGGACAGGGGAATGGCTACACCTTC. It translates to CASSSGQGNGYTF.

The genes are TRBV27 and TRBJ2-1; unclear D gene. The CDR3 has 14 residues. Trimming cost V 6 bases and J 0 bases, with 9 bases left between them. From germline, CDR1 is MNHEY and CDR2 SMNVEV (reference sequence). CDR3 DNA sequence: TGTGCCAGCAGCGTGTGGAGCTCCTACAATGAGCAGTTCTTC. The encoded protein is CASSVWSSYNEQFF.

The count of this clone is one. This sequence joins TRBV30 and TRBJ2-4, with TRBD1 as a possible D gene (5 bases). CDR1 and CDR2 (germline): GTSNPN, SVGIG (reference sequence). The CDR3 loop spans 12 amino acids. The V and J ends lost 2 bases and 9 bases respectively, with 11 bases between them. The CDR3: CAWSNTGGIQYF. CDR3 bases: TGTGCCTGGAGTAATACAGGTGGCATTCAGTACTTC.

V is TRBV28 and J is TRBJ1-6, with 11 bases that match TRBD1. The CDR3 has 18 amino acids. Germline trimming cut 0 bases from V and 7 bases from J; bases unmatched to any gene: 8. From germline, CDR1 is MDHEN and CDR2 SYDVKM. CDR3 in amino acids: CASSLWEGQGGQNSPLHF. CDR3 sequence (DNA): TGTGCCAGCAGTTTATGGGAGGGACAGGGGGGGCAAAATTCACCCCTCCACTTT.